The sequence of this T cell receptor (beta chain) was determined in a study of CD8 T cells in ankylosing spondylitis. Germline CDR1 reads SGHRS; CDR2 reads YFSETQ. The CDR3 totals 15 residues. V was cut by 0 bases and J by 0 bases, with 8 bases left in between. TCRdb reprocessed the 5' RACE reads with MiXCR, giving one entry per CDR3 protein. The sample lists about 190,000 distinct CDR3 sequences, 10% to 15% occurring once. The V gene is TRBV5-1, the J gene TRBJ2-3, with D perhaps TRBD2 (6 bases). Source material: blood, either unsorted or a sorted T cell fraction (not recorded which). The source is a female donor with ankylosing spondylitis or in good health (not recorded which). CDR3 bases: TGCGCCAGCAGCTTGGCCGGGACTAGCACAGATACGCAGTATTTT. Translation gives CASSLAGTSTDTQYF.